One sample yielded the 8 T cell receptor beta chains listed below, sequenced in a study of cytomegalovirus exposure and HLA in healthy donors. This table comes from immunoSEQ multiplex PCR, and its TCRdb copy is limited to in-frame clones, with some not included. This sample has about 330,000 clones, with around 87% found just once. The source material was PBMCs. All receptors derive from a young woman in good health and CMV-seropositive.

The CDR3: CASSLLSRNEQFF. The CDR3, as DNA: TGTGCCAGCAGTTTATTATCCCGCAATGAGCAGTTCTTC. The genes are TRBV27 and TRBJ2-1; D call uncertain. The CDR3 consists of 13 residues. V lost 1 base to trimming and J lost 6 bases, with 7 bases between them. Germline V gives CDR1 MNHEY, CDR2 SMNVEV (reference sequence).

The chain links TRBV5-6 to TRBJ2-5, with TRBD1 identical over 8 bases. Germline CDR1 and CDR2: SGHDT and YYEEEE. The CDR3 has 14 residues. The trim removed 0 bases at V and 2 bases at J, leaving 0 bases unmatched. CDR3 sequence reads: CASSLGQGQETQYF. The CDR3 DNA reads TGTGCCAGCAGCTTGGGACAGGGGCAAGAGACCCAGTACTTC.

The genes are TRBV19 and TRBJ2-7; D is perhaps TRBD1 (6 bases). The germline V and J ends were trimmed by 1 base and 3 bases, with 13 bases remaining between them. The CDR3 loop spans 15 amino acids. The V gene's germline CDR1 is LNHDA and CDR2 SQIVND (reference sequence). This CDR3 is CASSIGPGAIYEQYF. CDR3 nucleotide sequence: TGTGCCAGTAGTATAGGCCCAGGGGCGATCTACGAGCAGTACTTC.

The chain recombines TRBV7-2 with TRBJ2-7; a weak D match, TRBD1 (5 bases). With 4 bases removed from V and 5 bases from J, the gap between germline ends came to 12 bases. The CDR3 is 13 amino acids. Per germline, CDR1 SGHTA and CDR2 FQGNSA. The CDR3 DNA reads TGTGCCAGCAGCTATATGCCGGACAACGAGCAGTACTTC. Translated, it gives CASSYMPDNEQYF.

The chain recombines TRBV28 with TRBJ1-2; D uncertain. CDR3 length equals 13 residues. CDR1 and CDR2 from the germline V gene are MDHEN and SYDVKM. V was cut by 4 bases and J by 4 bases, with 10 bases left in between. CDR3 coding DNA: TGTGCCAGCAGTTCGCCAGACCGCTATGGCTACACCTTC. Translation: CASSSPDRYGYTF.

This CDR3 is CASSDSVLSGLTGELFF. The CDR3 coding sequence is TGTGCCAGCAGTGACTCGGTTTTGTCTGGGCTCACCGGGGAGCTGTTTTTT. The genes are TRBV6-4 and TRBJ2-2; D remains unclear. V was trimmed by 0 bases and J by 4 bases, leaving 15 bases between them. The CDR3 covers 17 residues. Germline CDR1 is MRHNA and CDR2 is SNTAGT.

This clone was seen only a few times. The chain carries TRBV2 and TRBJ2-2; D remains unclear. Germline V gene lookup returns CDR1 SNHLY and CDR2 FYNNEI. V dropped 6 bases and J dropped 1 base, with 9 bases sitting between them. The CDR3 consists of 14 residues. The CDR3, as DNA: TGTGCCAGCAGGACCGGGTTGAACACCGGGGAGCTGTTTTTT. Protein product: CASRTGLNTGELFF.

This chain connects TRBV9 to TRBJ2-2; D unclear. CDR1 and CDR2 (germline): SGDLS, YYNGEE. CDR3 length equals 17 residues. V lost 1 base and J 2 bases, leaving 15 bases between the germline ends. CDR3 amino acids: CASSVWTPLSNTGELFF. The CDR3 region has the DNA TGTGCCAGCAGCGTATGGACCCCGTTAAGTAACACCGGGGAGCTGTTTTTT.